This TCR beta chain originates from a study of shared clonotypes between healthy human individuals. Concerning this clone: Its matching antigen is unknown.

General study findings and limits: Sharing across four donors was seen in 4% to 6.5% of naive CD4 clonotypes.

Using immunoSEQ multiplex PCR, the repertoire was profiled, and TCRdb retains in-frame clones only, with some absent. The sample comprises roughly 1.5 million clones, approximately 98% of which are singletons, and 0.45% rests with the top ten. The sequencing input was naive CD4+ T cells sorted from blood. Specified subset: CD45RA+ positively selected. This clonotype was sampled from a man aged 25 to 45 in good health.

The CDR3 spells CASSVTKLAGVGVGELFF. CDR3 coding DNA: TGTGCCAGTAGTGTTACCAAACTAGCGGGAGTTGGGGTTGGGGAGCTGTTTTTT. This chain links TRBV19 with TRBJ2-2, with 11 bases aligning to TRBD2. This CDR3 contains 18 residues. Germline V CDR1 and CDR2: LNHDA, SQIVND (reference sequence). V trimming: 5 bases; J trimming: 8 bases; junction bases outside the gene matches: 16.